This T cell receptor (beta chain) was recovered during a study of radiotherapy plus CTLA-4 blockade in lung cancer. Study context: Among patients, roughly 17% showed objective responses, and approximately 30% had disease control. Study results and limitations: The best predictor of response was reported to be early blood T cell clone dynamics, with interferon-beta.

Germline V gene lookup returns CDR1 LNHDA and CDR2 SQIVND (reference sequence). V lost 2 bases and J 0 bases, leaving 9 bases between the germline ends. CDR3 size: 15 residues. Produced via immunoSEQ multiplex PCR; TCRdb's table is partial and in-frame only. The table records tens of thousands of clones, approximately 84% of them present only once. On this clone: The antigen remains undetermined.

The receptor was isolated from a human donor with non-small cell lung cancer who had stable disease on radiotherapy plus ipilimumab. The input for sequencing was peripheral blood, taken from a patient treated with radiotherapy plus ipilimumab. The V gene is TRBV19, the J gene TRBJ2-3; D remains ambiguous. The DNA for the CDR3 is TGTGCCAGTAGTATAAAGAAGCCTAGCACAGATACGCAGTATTTT. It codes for CASSIKKPSTDTQYF.